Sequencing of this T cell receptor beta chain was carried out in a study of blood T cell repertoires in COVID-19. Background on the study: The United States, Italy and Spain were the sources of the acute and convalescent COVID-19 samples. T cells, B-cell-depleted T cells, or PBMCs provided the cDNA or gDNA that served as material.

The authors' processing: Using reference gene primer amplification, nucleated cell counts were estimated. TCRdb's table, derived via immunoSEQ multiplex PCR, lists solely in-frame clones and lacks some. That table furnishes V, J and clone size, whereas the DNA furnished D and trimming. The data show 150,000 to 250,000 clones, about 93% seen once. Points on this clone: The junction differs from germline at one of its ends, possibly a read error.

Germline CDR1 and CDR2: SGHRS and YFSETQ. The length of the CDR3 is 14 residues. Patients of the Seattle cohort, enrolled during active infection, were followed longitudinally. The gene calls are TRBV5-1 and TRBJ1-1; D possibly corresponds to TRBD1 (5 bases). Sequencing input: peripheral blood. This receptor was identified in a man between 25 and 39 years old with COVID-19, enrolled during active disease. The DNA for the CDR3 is TGCGCCAGCAGTTTGGGTGGGGGGGTTACTGAAGCTTTCTTT. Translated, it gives CASSLGGGVTEAFF. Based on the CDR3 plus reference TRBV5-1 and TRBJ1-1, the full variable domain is KAGVTQTPRYLIKTRGQQVTLSCSPISGHRSVSWYQQTPGQGLQFLFEYFSETQRNKGNFPGRFSGRQFSNSRSEMNVSTLELGDSALYLCASSLGGGVTEAFFGQGTRLTVV.